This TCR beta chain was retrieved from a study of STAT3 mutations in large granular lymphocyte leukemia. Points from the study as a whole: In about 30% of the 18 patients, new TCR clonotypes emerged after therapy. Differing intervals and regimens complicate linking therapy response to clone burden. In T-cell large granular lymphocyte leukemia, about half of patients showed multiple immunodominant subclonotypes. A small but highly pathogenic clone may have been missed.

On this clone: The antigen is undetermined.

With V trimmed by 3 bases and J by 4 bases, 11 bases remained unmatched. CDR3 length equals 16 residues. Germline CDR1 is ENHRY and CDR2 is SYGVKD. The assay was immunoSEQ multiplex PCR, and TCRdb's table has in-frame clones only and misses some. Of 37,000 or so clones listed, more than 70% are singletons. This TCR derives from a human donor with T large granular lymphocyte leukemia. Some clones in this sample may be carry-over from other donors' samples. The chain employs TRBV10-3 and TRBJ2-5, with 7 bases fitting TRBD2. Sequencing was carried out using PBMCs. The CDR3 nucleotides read TGTGCCATCAGTGACGGGGGAGGGGCCAAGGGAGAGACCCAGTACTTC. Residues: CAISDGGGAKGETQYF.